One sample yielded the 23 T cell receptor beta chains listed below, sequenced in a study of shared clonotypes between healthy human individuals. The table came from immunoSEQ multiplex PCR; TCRdb's copy has only in-frame clones and leaves some out. The data show around 990,000 clones, 77% seen once. The specimen sequenced was memory CD4+ T cells from PBMCs. As for subset: CD45RA-negative fraction. The receptor source for this set is a man aged 18 to 30 in good health. Some clones in this sample may be carry-over from other donors' samples.

The gene calls are TRBV30 and TRBJ2-2; a possible D gene is TRBD1 (6 bases). Germline V gene data show CDR1 as GTSNPN and CDR2 as SVGIG (reference sequence). V dropped 0 bases and J dropped 2 bases, with 13 bases sitting between them. The CDR3 extends over 16 amino acids. For the CDR3, the DNA is TGTGCCTGGAGTGTAGGGCAGGGGCCAAACACCGGGGAGCTGTTTTTT. Translating it yields CAWSVGQGPNTGELFF.

V and J are TRBV11-2 and TRBJ2-5; D is possibly TRBD1 (5 bases). CDR3 size: 15 residues. Deletions cut 5 bases from V and 11 bases from J, with 24 bases between. Germline CDR1 SGHAT, CDR2 FQNNGV. CDR3 in amino acids: CASSDLGWVRVGQYF. The CDR3 nucleotides are TGTGCCAGCAGCGACCTAGGGTGGGTCAGGGTCGGACAGTACTTC.

This clone was counted between two and nine times. J is TRBJ1-5 and V is TRBV2; 9 bases fit TRBD1. The CDR3 has 15 amino acids. Germline values: CDR1 SNHLY, CDR2 FYNNEI. V dropped 7 bases and J dropped 3; count of bases not matched to a gene: 7. Here the CDR3 DNA reads TGTGCCAGCAAGGACAGGGGCGCCACCAATCAGCCCCAGCATTTT. Its protein is CASKDRGATNQPQHF.

The gene calls are TRBV6-6 and TRBJ2-7; 10 bases map to TRBD1. This CDR3 is 16 amino acids long. V trimming: 5 bases; J trimming: 5 bases; junction bases outside the gene matches: 12. Germline CDR1 MNHNY, CDR2 SVGAGI (reference sequence). In nucleotides, the CDR3 is TGTGCCAGCAGTACAATGAGACAGGGGGCTGGGAACGAGCAGTACTTC. Its translation: CASSTMRQGAGNEQYF.

In its sample, this clone was seen once. V is TRBV6-1 and J is TRBJ2-1; D is possibly TRBD1 or TRBD2 (6 bases each). V lost 10 bases to trimming and J lost 7 bases, with 14 bases between them. The germline V gene has CDR1 MNHNS and CDR2 SASEGT. The CDR3 covers 12 residues. The CDR3 loop is CATNQGGNEQFF. CDR3 sequence (DNA): TGTGCCACCAACCAAGGGGGGAATGAGCAGTTCTTC.

CDR3 coding DNA: TGTGCCAGCAGTTTTTTCGGACAGCCCAGCACAGATACGCAGTATTTT. This translates into CASSFFGQPSTDTQYF. The rearrangement uses TRBV27 and TRBJ2-3; TRBD1 is a possible D gene (6 bases). The CDR3 covers 16 residues. V gave up 3 bases and J gave up 0 bases, with 13 bases separating them. Germline V gives CDR1 MNHEY, CDR2 SMNVEV (reference sequence).

The rearrangement joins TRBV9 to TRBJ2-2; D may correspond to TRBD1 or TRBD2 (6 bases each). Germline V gives CDR1 SGDLS, CDR2 YYNGEE. The CDR3 runs to 16 residues. V was pared by 0 bases and J by 2 bases, with 11 bases between. The CDR3 loop reads CASSVATGGNTGELFF. The CDR3 nucleotides are TGTGCCAGCAGCGTAGCTACCGGGGGCAACACCGGGGAGCTGTTTTTT.

The CDR3 is CASSSRTRAGNLPQETQYF. The CDR3 DNA is TGTGCCAGCTCATCGCGAACTAGGGCGGGAAATTTGCCTCAAGAGACCCAGTACTTC. The rearrangement links TRBV18 to TRBJ2-5, with D possibly being TRBD2 (6 bases). Between the trimmed V and J ends, which lost 5 bases and 2 bases, there was a span of 27 bases. The CDR3 is made up of 19 amino acids. Germline V lookup: CDR1 KGHSH, CDR2 LQKENI. The whole variable domain, remainder taken from reference TRBV18 and TRBJ2-5, is NAGVMQNPRHLVRRRGQEARLRCSPMKGHSHVYWYRQLPEEGLKFMVYLQKENIIDESGMPKERFSAEFPKEGPSILRIQQVVRGDSAAYFCASSSRTRAGNLPQETQYFGPGTRLLVL.

J is TRBJ2-3 and V is TRBV5-1; 10 nucleotides agree with TRBD2. The CDR3 totals 16 residues. V lost 2 bases to trimming and J lost 0 bases; unmatched junction nucleotides: 3. Germline assignment: CDR1 SGHRS and CDR2 YFSETQ. In DNA form, the CDR3 reads TGCGCCAGCAGCTTTTTGACTAGCGGGAGCACAGATACGCAGTATTTT. Protein: CASSFLTSGSTDTQYF.

The sample holds a few counts of this clone. The chain links TRBV2 to TRBJ1-5; TRBD1 aligns across 9 bases. The CDR3 spans 14 residues. J gave up 9 bases and V 9 bases, and 12 bases lay outside the gene matches. Germline lookup yields CDR1 SNHLY and CDR2 FYNNEI. The CDR3 nucleotides are TGTGCCAGTCAGGGGGGACAGGGAGTGGGGCCCCAGCATTTT. Protein product: CASQGGQGVGPQHF. Looking up the rest from reference TRBV2 and TRBJ1-5 gives the full variable domain: EPEVTQTPSHQVTQMGQEVILRCVPISNHLYFYWYRQILGQKVEFLVSFYNNEISEKSEIFDDQFSVERPDGSNFTLKIRSTKLEDSAMYFCASQGGQGVGPQHFGDGTRLSIL.

This clone occurred a few times. The genes are TRBV2 and TRBJ1-1; D not resolved. V lost 4 bases, J lost 2 bases, and 11 bases lay in between. Germline V gene sequence: CDR1 SNHLY, CDR2 FYNNEI. The CDR3 has 14 amino acids. The CDR3 DNA follows: TGTGCCAGCAGTGGGCGGGCTGCCAACACTGAAGCTTTCTTT. This gives the protein CASSGRAANTEAFF.

The sample holds one count of this clone. The V and J genes are TRBV4-3 and TRBJ2-1; 10 bases line up with TRBD2. CDR1 is LGHNA and CDR2 is YSLEER in the germline V gene. With V trimmed by 8 bases and J by 9 bases, 16 bases remained unmatched. The CDR3 is 16 amino acids. The chain's CDR3 is CASSRLSGRGSGEQFF. CDR3 DNA sequence: TGCGCCAGCTCCCGACTGAGCGGGAGGGGGTCCGGTGAGCAGTTCTTC.

On this clone itself: Other DNA sequences in the same sample also yield this CDR3. The genes are TRBV5-1 and TRBJ1-5; D gene ambiguous. V was pared by 3 bases and J by 5 bases, with 9 bases between. The V gene's germline CDR1 is SGHRS and CDR2 YFSETQ. The CDR3 sequence is 13 residues long. The CDR3 loop reads CASSSFPDQPQHF. DNA of the CDR3: TGCGCCAGCAGCTCTTTCCCCGATCAGCCCCAGCATTTT.

This clone was observed once. Here the CDR3 DNA reads TGCAGCGTTGCCACCAGAGGGATCGGGACCCAGTACTTC. Protein: CSVATRGIGTQYF. The V and J genes are TRBV29-1 and TRBJ2-5; tentatively, D is TRBD2 (5 bases). V was trimmed by 4 bases and J by 7 bases, leaving 16 bases between them. Germline lookup yields CDR1 SQVTM and CDR2 ANQGSEA. The CDR3 is 13 residues long.

This chain joins TRBV7-9 and TRBJ2-6; the D is unclear. The CDR3 length is 16 residues. Trimming pared 3 bases from V and 0 bases from J, leaving 9 bases between. Per germline, CDR1 SEHNR and CDR2 FQNEAQ (reference sequence). The CDR3 sequence: CASSFAQSSGANVLTF. The CDR3 DNA is TGTGCCAGCAGCTTTGCACAAAGCTCTGGGGCCAACGTCCTGACTTTC.

This clone was seen a few times. The V and J genes are TRBV18 and TRBJ2-2, with no clear D. There are 17 residues in the CDR3. Looked up from germline, CDR1 is KGHSH and CDR2 is LQKENI. Trimming removed 1 base at V and 1 base at J, with 13 bases between. Here the CDR3 reads CASSPLLWQKNTGELFF. DNA for the CDR3: TGTGCCAGCTCACCACTTTTGTGGCAGAAGAACACCGGGGAGCTGTTTTTT.

V usage is TRBV7-2 and J usage is TRBJ2-7; 9 bases are shared with TRBD1. Per germline, CDR1 SGHTA and CDR2 FQGNSA. The CDR3 has 13 amino acids. The junction had 5 bases not matched to a gene; V was cut back by 4 bases and J by 7 bases. In nucleotides, the CDR3 is TGTGCCAGCAGCTCCAACAGGGGGCTTGAGCAGTACTTC. Protein sequence: CASSSNRGLEQYF.

V is TRBV2 and J is TRBJ1-3, with 9 bases fitting TRBD1. This CDR3 is built from 16 residues. After removal of 6 bases from V and 0 bases from J, the junction contained 6 bases not matched to a gene. Germline V gene data show CDR1 as SNHLY and CDR2 as FYNNEI. CDR3 amino acids: CASRVGTGSSGNTIYF. The CDR3 nucleotides are TGTGCCAGCAGAGTTGGGACAGGGAGCTCTGGAAACACCATATATTTT.

This chain uses TRBV4-2 with TRBJ1-1; D is uncertain. This CDR3 has 14 residues. Trimming removed 4 bases at V and 1 base at J, with 10 bases between. Germline CDR1 LGHNA, CDR2 YNFKEQ. The CDR3 bases are TGTGCCAGCAGCCTTGGCAGAACGAACACTGAAGCTTTCTTT. It translates to CASSLGRTNTEAFF.

The chain links TRBV5-1 to TRBJ2-5; 8 positions agree with TRBD1. The CDR3 totals 14 residues. Unmatched junction bases numbered 5, after V lost 2 bases and J lost 5 bases. CDR1 is SGHRS, CDR2 YFSETQ, per germline. CDR3 nucleotides: TGCGCCAGCAGCTTACAGGGACAGGAGGAGACCCAGTACTTC. It encodes CASSLQGQEETQYF.

The genes are TRBV5-1 and TRBJ2-2; TRBD2 agrees at 10 bases. After removal of 3 bases from V and 7 bases from J, the junction contained 9 bases not matched to a gene. The CDR3 loop spans 16 amino acids. Per germline, CDR1 SGHRS and CDR2 YFSETQ. The CDR3: CASSYPLAGSVGELFF. The CDR3 bases are TGCGCCAGCAGCTACCCACTAGCGGGATCGGTCGGGGAGCTGTTTTTT.

V is TRBV6-5 and J is TRBJ2-2; 8 positions match TRBD2. The junction had 5 bases not matched to a gene; V was cut back by 3 bases and J by 5 bases. Germline CDR1 reads MNHEY; CDR2 reads SVGAGI. CDR3 length: 15 amino acids. DNA of the CDR3: TGTGCCAGCAGTTATGGGACTAGAGTGACCGGGGAGCTGTTTTTT. Translated: CASSYGTRVTGELFF.

This chain uses TRBV7-2 with TRBJ2-7; TRBD2 might be the D (5 bases). V lost 4 bases and J 6 bases, leaving 16 bases between the germline ends. Germline-derived CDR1 and CDR2 are SGHTA and FQGNSA. The CDR3 covers 14 residues. This CDR3 reads CASSSGISWSEQYF. The CDR3, as DNA: TGTGCCAGCAGCTCCGGGATTTCCTGGAGCGAGCAGTACTTC.